A selection of T cell receptor beta chains follows, all from one sample in a study of T cells in Graves' hyperthyroidism and ophthalmopathy. In TCRdb, the multiplex PCR reads were re-called with MiXCR into one record per CDR3 protein. The data hold hundreds of thousands of distinct CDR3 sequences, with around 16% observed a single time. The sample comprised blood. The source is a woman aged 18 to 35 with Graves' hyperthyroidism. Both conserved end residues are trimmed from each CDR3. The order of the fields is J gene, V gene, clone size, CDR3 protein. A row's size may be missing; if present it is once, few, many or a size class.

j_call: TRBJ1-6
v_call: TRBV5-1
clone_size: .
cdr3_aa: ASSLDRGNPPLH

j_call: TRBJ2-5
v_call: TRBV13
clone_size: many
cdr3_aa: ASSLRSETQY

j_call: TRBJ2-1
v_call: TRBV19
clone_size: few
cdr3_aa: ASSIPRRGTLYNEQF

j_call: TRBJ2-1
v_call: TRBV11-2
clone_size: many
cdr3_aa: ASSLASSGSWYNEQF

j_call: TRBJ1-1
v_call: TRBV18
clone_size: few
cdr3_aa: ASSPRAATNTEAF

j_call: TRBJ2-3
v_call: TRBV7-9
clone_size: many
cdr3_aa: ASSLGSSDTQY

j_call: TRBJ2-3
v_call: TRBV18
clone_size: many
cdr3_aa: ASSPPQIKSTDTQY

j_call: TRBJ2-7
v_call: TRBV28
clone_size: many
cdr3_aa: ASSSISGLGSCEQY

j_call: TRBJ1-1
v_call: TRBV2
clone_size: once
cdr3_aa: ASSEAPQSTEAF

j_call: TRBJ2-7
v_call: TRBV3-1
clone_size: many
cdr3_aa: ASSQITGEQY